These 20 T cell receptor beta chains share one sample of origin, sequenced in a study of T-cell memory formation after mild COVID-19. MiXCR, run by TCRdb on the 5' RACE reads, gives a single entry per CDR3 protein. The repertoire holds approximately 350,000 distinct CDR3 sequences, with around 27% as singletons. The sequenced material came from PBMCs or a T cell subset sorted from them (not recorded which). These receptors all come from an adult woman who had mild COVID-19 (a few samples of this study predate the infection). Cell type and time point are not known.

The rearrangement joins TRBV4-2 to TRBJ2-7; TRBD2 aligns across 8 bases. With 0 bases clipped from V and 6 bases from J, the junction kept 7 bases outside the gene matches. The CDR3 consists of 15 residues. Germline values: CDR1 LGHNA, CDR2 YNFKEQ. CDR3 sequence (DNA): TGTGCCAGCAGCCAAGATCCGGGGGGGGCCTCCGAGCAGTACTTC. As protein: CASSQDPGGASEQYF.

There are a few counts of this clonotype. The CDR3 protein is CASSHLAEAFF. CDR3 sequence (DNA): TGTGCCAGCAGCCACCTCGCTGAAGCTTTCTTT. This rearrangement joins TRBV12-3 or TRBV12-4 to TRBJ1-1; D unresolved. There are 11 residues in the CDR3. The V and J ends lost 6 bases and 6 bases respectively, with 8 bases between them.

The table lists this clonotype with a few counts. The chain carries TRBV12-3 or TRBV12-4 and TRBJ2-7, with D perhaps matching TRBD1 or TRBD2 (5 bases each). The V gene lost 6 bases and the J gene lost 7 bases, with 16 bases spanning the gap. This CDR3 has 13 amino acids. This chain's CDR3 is CASRLPPRGEQYF. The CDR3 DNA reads TGTGCCAGCAGATTACCACCGAGGGGTGAGCAGTACTTC.

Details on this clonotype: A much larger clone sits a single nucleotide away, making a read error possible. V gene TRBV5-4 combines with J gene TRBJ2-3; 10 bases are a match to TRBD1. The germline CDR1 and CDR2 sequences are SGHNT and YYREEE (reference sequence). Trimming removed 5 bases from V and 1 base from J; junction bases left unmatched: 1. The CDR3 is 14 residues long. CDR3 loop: CASRGTGGTDTQYF. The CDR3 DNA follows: TGTGCCAGCAGGGGGACAGGGGGCACAGATACGCAGTATTTT.

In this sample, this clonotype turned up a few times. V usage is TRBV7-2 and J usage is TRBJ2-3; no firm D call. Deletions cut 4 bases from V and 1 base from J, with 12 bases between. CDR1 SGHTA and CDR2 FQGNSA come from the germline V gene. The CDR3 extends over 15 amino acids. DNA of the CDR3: TGTGCCAGCAGCTCCCCAACTCTTCGCACAGATACGCAGTATTTT. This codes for CASSSPTLRTDTQYF. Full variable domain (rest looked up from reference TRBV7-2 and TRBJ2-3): GAGVSQSPSNKVTEKGKDVELRCDPISGHTALYWYRQSLGQGLEFLIYFQGNSAPDKSGLPSDRFSAERTGGSVSTLTIQRTQQEDSAVYLCASSSPTLRTDTQYFGPGTRLTVL.

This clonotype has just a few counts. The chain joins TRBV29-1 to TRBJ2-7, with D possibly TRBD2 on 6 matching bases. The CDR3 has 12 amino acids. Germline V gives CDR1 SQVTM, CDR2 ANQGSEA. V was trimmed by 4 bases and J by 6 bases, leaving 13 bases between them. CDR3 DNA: TGCAGCGTTGTGCGGGGTCCGGGCGAGCAGTACTTC. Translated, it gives CSVVRGPGEQYF.

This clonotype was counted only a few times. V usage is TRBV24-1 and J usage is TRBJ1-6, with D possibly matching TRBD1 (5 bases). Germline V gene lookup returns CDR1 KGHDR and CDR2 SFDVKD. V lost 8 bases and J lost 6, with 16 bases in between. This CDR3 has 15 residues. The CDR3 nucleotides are TGTGCCACCATAGCCGGGACGGAAATTAATTCACCCCTCCACTTT. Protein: CATIAGTEINSPLHF.

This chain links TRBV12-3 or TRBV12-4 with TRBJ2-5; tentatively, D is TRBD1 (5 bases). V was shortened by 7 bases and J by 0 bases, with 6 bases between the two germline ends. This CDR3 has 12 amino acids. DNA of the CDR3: TGTGCCAGCACCAGGGACCAAGAGACCCAGTACTTC. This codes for CASTRDQETQYF.

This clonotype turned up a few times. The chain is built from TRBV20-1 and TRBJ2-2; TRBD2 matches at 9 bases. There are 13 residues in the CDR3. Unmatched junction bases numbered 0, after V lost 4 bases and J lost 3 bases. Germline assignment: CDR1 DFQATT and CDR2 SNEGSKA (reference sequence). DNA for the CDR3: TGCAGTGCTACTAGCGGGGACACCGGGGAGCTGTTTTTT. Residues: CSATSGDTGELFF.

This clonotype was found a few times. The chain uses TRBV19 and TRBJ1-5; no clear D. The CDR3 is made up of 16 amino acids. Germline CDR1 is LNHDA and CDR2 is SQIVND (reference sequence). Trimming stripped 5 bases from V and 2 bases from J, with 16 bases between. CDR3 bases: TGTGCCAGTAGTCCCCGCGTTTGGTACGGCAATCAGCCCCAGCATTTT. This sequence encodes CASSPRVWYGNQPQHF.

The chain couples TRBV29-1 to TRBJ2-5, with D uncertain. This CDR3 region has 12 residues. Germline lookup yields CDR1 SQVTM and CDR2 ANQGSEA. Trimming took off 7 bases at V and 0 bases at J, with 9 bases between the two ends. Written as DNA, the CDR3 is TGCAGCGCTGTAGACAACCAAGAGACCCAGTACTTC. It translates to CSAVDNQETQYF.

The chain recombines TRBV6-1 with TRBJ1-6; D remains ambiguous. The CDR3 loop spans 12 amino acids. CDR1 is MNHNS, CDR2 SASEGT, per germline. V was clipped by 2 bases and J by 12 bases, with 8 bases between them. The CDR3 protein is CASSEYDLPLHF. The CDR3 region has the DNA TGTGCCAGCAGTGAATACGACTTACCCCTCCACTTT.

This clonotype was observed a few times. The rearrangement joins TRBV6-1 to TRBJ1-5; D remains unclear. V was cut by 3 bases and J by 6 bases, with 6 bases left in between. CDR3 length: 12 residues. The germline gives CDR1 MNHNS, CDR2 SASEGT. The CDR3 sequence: CASSDWGQPQHF. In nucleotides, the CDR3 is TGTGCCAGCAGTGATTGGGGTCAGCCCCAGCATTTT.

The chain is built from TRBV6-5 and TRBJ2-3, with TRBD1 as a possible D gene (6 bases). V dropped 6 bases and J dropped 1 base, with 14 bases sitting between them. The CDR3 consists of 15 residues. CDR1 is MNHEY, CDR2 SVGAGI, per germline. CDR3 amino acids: CASSPTGLRTDTQYF. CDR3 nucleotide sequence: TGTGCCAGCAGCCCGACAGGCCTACGCACAGATACGCAGTATTTT.

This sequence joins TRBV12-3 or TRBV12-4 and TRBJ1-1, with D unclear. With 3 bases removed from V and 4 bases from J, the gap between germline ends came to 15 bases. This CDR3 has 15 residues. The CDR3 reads CASSFLGRVGTEAFF. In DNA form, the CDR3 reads TGTGCCAGCAGTTTTTTAGGGAGGGTTGGCACTGAAGCTTTCTTT.

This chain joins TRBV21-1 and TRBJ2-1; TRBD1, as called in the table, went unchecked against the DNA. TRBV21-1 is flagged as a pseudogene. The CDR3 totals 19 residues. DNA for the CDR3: TGTGCCAGCAGCAAAGATTGGGTCAGGTCGAGGCTTGGGTACAATGAGCAGTTCTTC. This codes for CASSKDWVRSRLGYNEQFF.

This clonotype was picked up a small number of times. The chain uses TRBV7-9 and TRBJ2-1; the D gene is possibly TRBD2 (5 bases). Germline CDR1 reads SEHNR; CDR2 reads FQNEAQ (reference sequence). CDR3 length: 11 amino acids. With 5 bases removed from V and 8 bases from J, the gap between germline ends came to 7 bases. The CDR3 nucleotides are TGTGCCAGCAGCGTCGGGGATGAGCAGTTCTTC. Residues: CASSVGDEQFF.

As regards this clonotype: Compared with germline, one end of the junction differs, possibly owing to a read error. CDR3 nucleotides: TGCAGCGTTGAAGATGGTAAGAGGGACTTC. It translates to CSVEDGKRDF. This chain connects TRBV29-1 to TRBJ2-7, with D possibly being TRBD2 (5 bases). Germline-derived CDR1 and CDR2 are SQVTM and ANQGSEA. This CDR3 is 10 amino acids long.

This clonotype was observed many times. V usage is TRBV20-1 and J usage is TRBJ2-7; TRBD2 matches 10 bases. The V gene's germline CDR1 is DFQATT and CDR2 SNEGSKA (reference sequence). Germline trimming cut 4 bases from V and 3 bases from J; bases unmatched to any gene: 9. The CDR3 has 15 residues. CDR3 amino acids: CSATLGLAEDYEQYF. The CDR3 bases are TGCAGTGCTACCCTCGGACTAGCGGAGGACTACGAGCAGTACTTC.

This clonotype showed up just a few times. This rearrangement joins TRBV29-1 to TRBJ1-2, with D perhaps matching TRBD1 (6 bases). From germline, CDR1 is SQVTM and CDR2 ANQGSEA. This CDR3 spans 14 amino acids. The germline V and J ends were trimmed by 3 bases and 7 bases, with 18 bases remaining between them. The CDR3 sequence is CSVDRGGSVLGYTF. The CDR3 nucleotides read TGCAGCGTTGACCGTGGGGGCAGTGTACTTGGCTACACCTTC.